This TCR beta chain was sequenced during a study of shared clonotypes between healthy human individuals. Deletions cut 0 bases from V and 2 bases from J, with 5 bases between. This CDR3 comprises 14 residues. Germline CDR1 is SGHNT and CDR2 is YYREEE (reference sequence). Clones were read by immunoSEQ multiplex PCR, and TCRdb kept only the in-frame ones, dropping some. Of over 2 million clones in the sample, about 95% were seen once. Naivety among CD8 cells was defined by CD45RO negativity and positive CCR7 selection, thereby excluding terminally differentiated effector memory CD45RA+ cells. The clonotype originates from a young man in good health. The chain couples TRBV5-4 to TRBJ2-2, with D perhaps TRBD1 or TRBD2 (5 bases each). Sequenced material: naive CD8+ T cells sorted from blood. CDR3 amino acids: CASSLGDNTGELFF. The CDR3 DNA reads as TGTGCCAGCAGCTTGGGGGACAACACCGGGGAGCTGTTTTTT.